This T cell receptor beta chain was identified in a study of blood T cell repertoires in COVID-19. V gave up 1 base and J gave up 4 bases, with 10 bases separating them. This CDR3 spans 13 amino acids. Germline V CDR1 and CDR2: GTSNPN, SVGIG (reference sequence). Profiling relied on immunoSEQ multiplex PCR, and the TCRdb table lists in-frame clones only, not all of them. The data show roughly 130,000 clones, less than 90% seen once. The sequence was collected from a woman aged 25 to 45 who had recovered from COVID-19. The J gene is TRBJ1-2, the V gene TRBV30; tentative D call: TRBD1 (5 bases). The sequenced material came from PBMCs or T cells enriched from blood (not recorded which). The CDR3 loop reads CAWSATAPYGYTF. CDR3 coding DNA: TGTGCCTGGAGTGCGACAGCACCCTATGGCTACACCTTC.